This is a list of T cell receptor beta chains from one sample in a study of response to subunit inactivated influenza vaccine. From the RT-PCR reads, TCRdb called clonotypes with MiXCR, one entry per CDR3 protein. The profile shows approximately 520,000 distinct CDR3 sequences, more than 15% of them singletons. The sequencing here drew on CD4+ T cells sorted from PBMCs, taken roughly 24 months after vaccination. These receptors came from a man aged 45 to 70 who received an inactivated influenza vaccine. Each CDR3 is given with its conserved first and last residue. Each record gives: CDR3 length, D gene, J gene, V gene, clone size, CDR3 protein, CDR3 DNA. D genes are given only for firm matches. The size entry is marked missing in some rows and otherwise reads once, few, many or a size class.

length: 16; D: .; J: TRBJ2-1; V: TRBV5-1; size: few; CDR3: CASSLQLVGTYNEQFF; DNA: TGCGCCAGCAGCCTCCAGCTCGTGGGCACCTACAATGAGCAGTTCTTC
length: 15; D: .; J: TRBJ1-5; V: TRBV28; size: .; CDR3: CASRYGTDSNQPQHF; DNA: TGTGCCAGCCGGTATGGGACGGATAGCAATCAGCCCCAGCATTTT
length: 13; D: .; J: TRBJ2-1; V: TRBV29-1; size: few; CDR3: CSVLKGTYNEQFF; DNA: TGCAGCGTTTTAAAGGGGACCTACAATGAGCAGTTCTTC
length: 12; D: .; J: TRBJ2-7; V: TRBV14; size: .; CDR3: CASSQRGLEQYF; DNA: TGTGCCAGCAGCCAGAGGGGGTTGGAGCAGTACTTC
length: 14; D: TRBD1; J: TRBJ1-2; V: TRBV4-1; size: .; CDR3: CASSQDRGRAGYTF; DNA: TGCGCCAGCAGCCAGGACAGGGGAAGAGCTGGCTACACCTTC
length: 11; D: .; J: TRBJ2-7; V: TRBV12-3/TRBV12-4; size: .; CDR3: CASSRVNEQYF; DNA: TGTGCCAGCAGCCGTGTTAACGAGCAGTACTTC
length: 12; D: .; J: TRBJ2-1; V: TRBV28; size: few; CDR3: CASSLTGQKQFF; DNA: TGTGCCAGCAGTTTGACCGGACAGAAGCAGTTCTTC
length: 19; D: .; J: TRBJ2-3; V: TRBV11-2; size: few; CDR3: CASSSISIRKIGLTDTQYF; DNA: TGTGCCAGCAGCTCGATTTCCATCCGGAAGATCGGCCTCACAGATACGCAGTATTTT
length: 17; D: .; J: TRBJ2-1; V: TRBV7-8; size: many; CDR3: CASSLAIVSSSYNEQFF; DNA: TGTGCCAGCAGCTTAGCCATCGTCTCCAGCTCCTACAATGAGCAGTTCTTC
length: 18; D: TRBD2; J: TRBJ2-2; V: TRBV20-1; size: .; CDR3: CSARDLTSGTTATGELFF; DNA: TGCAGTGCTAGAGATTTAACTAGCGGGACCACCGCAACCGGGGAGCTGTTTTTT
length: 17; D: .; J: TRBJ2-2; V: TRBV10-3; size: few; CDR3: CAISDDPTGANTGELFF; DNA: TGTGCCATCAGTGACGACCCCACAGGAGCGAACACCGGGGAGCTGTTTTTT
length: 13; D: .; J: TRBJ2-5; V: TRBV11-2; size: .; CDR3: CASSLFKEGPQYF; DNA: TGTGCCAGCAGCTTATTTAAGGAGGGACCCCAGTACTTC
length: 14; D: .; J: TRBJ2-1; V: TRBV20-1; size: .; CDR3: CSARMAEAYNEQFF; DNA: TGCAGTGCTAGAATGGCGGAAGCCTACAATGAGCAGTTCTTC
length: 15; D: TRBD1; J: TRBJ2-7; V: TRBV18; size: .; CDR3: CASSPTSGQGYEQYF; DNA: TGTGCCAGCTCACCTACCTCAGGACAGGGCTACGAGCAGTACTTC
length: 15; D: TRBD1; J: TRBJ1-5; V: TRBV6-1; size: few; CDR3: CASRPGTGTNQPQHF; DNA: TGTGCCAGCAGACCAGGGACAGGGACCAATCAGCCCCAGCATTTT
length: 16; D: .; J: TRBJ2-3; V: TRBV18; size: once; CDR3: CASSPLQSLRTDTQYF; DNA: TGTGCCAGCTCACCCTTACAGAGTCTCCGCACAGATACGCAGTATTTT
length: 12; D: TRBD2; J: TRBJ2-7; V: TRBV10-3; size: many; CDR3: CAIASGSYEQYF; DNA: TGTGCCATCGCAAGCGGGAGTTACGAGCAGTACTTC
length: 15; D: TRBD1; J: TRBJ1-5; V: TRBV20-1; size: .; CDR3: CSVSGTGGHNQPQHF; DNA: TGCAGTGTATCCGGGACAGGGGGGCACAATCAGCCCCAGCATTTT
length: 16; D: TRBD2; J: TRBJ2-2; V: TRBV9; size: few; CDR3: CASSVQGLSNTGELFF; DNA: TGTGCCAGCAGCGTCCAGGGACTATCGAACACCGGGGAGCTGTTTTTT
length: 17; D: .; J: TRBJ2-3; V: TRBV4-2; size: many; CDR3: CASSQGPQGYGTDTQYF; DNA: TGTGCCAGCAGCCAAGGACCACAGGGATACGGTACAGATACGCAGTATTTT
length: 14; D: .; J: TRBJ2-2; V: TRBV10-3; size: .; CDR3: CAIRPSSITGELFF; DNA: TGTGCCATCAGACCCTCTAGCATTACCGGGGAGCTGTTTTTT
length: 16; D: TRBD2; J: TRBJ2-1; V: TRBV7-6; size: .; CDR3: CASSSYGGLAFHEQFF; DNA: TGTGCCAGCAGCTCATACGGGGGACTAGCTTTCCATGAGCAGTTCTTC
length: 15; D: .; J: TRBJ2-7; V: TRBV9; size: .; CDR3: CASSVELMTSYEQYF; DNA: TGTGCCAGCAGCGTAGAATTGATGACCTCCTACGAGCAGTACTTC
length: 16; D: .; J: TRBJ2-1; V: TRBV9; size: .; CDR3: CASSVEGLLSYNEQFF; DNA: TGTGCCAGCAGCGTAGAAGGGCTTCTCTCCTACAATGAGCAGTTCTTC
length: 15; D: TRBD1; J: TRBJ2-1; V: TRBV11-2; size: many; CDR3: CASSSIGQGENEQFF; DNA: TGTGCCAGCAGCTCTATAGGACAGGGCGAAAATGAGCAGTTCTTC
length: 12; D: .; J: TRBJ2-1; V: TRBV7-2; size: .; CDR3: CASSLGYHEQFF; DNA: TGTGCCAGCAGCTTAGGCTATCATGAGCAGTTCTTC
length: 15; D: TRBD1; J: TRBJ1-1; V: TRBV12-3/TRBV12-4; size: .; CDR3: CASSSTGQGATEAFF; DNA: TGTGCCAGCAGTTCCACGGGACAGGGGGCAACTGAAGCTTTCTTT
length: 15; D: TRBD1; J: TRBJ2-1; V: TRBV15; size: few; CDR3: CATSHPGGSYNEQFF; DNA: TGTGCCACCAGCCACCCAGGGGGATCCTACAATGAGCAGTTCTTC
length: 15; D: .; J: TRBJ1-5; V: TRBV3-1; size: few; CDR3: CASSQGSFLNQPQHF; DNA: TGTGCCAGCAGCCAAGGGAGCTTTCTCAATCAGCCCCAGCATTTT
length: 13; D: .; J: TRBJ1-6; V: TRBV7-2; size: .; CDR3: CASKAQYNSPLHF; DNA: TGTGCCAGCAAGGCTCAATATAATTCACCCCTCCACTTT
length: 16; D: TRBD2; J: TRBJ2-3; V: TRBV7-3; size: .; CDR3: CASSSWGLAGELTQYF; DNA: TGTGCCAGCAGCTCATGGGGACTAGCGGGAGAACTTACGCAGTATTTT
length: 15; D: TRBD1; J: TRBJ2-2; V: TRBV27; size: few; CDR3: CASSRRTGGHGELFF; DNA: TGTGCCAGCAGTCGCCGGACAGGGGGGCACGGGGAGCTGTTTTTT
length: 16; D: .; J: TRBJ1-4; V: TRBV29-1; size: few; CDR3: CSARGPRDGTNEKLFF; DNA: TGCAGCGCCCGGGGACCCCGCGACGGGACTAATGAAAAACTGTTTTTT
length: 14; D: TRBD1; J: TRBJ1-2; V: TRBV12-3/TRBV12-4; size: .; CDR3: CASSLSGGGGGYTF; DNA: TGTGCCAGCAGTTTATCAGGGGGAGGGGGTGGCTACACCTTC
length: 17; D: TRBD2; J: TRBJ2-3; V: TRBV7-8; size: many; CDR3: CASRAGTSGSRADTQYF; DNA: TGTGCCAGCAGAGCCGGGACTAGCGGGAGTAGGGCAGATACGCAGTATTTT
length: 16; D: TRBD1; J: TRBJ2-3; V: TRBV5-5; size: few; CDR3: CASSLGGTGWTDTQYF; DNA: TGTGCCAGCAGCTTGGGCGGGACAGGGTGGACAGATACGCAGTATTTT
length: 12; D: TRBD2; J: TRBJ2-1; V: TRBV7-2; size: few; CDR3: CASGRALNEQFF; DNA: TGTGCCAGCGGGAGGGCCCTCAATGAGCAGTTCTTC
length: 15; D: .; J: TRBJ2-3; V: TRBV7-2; size: .; CDR3: CASSLVGAVTDTQYF; DNA: TGTGCCAGCAGCTTAGTAGGAGCGGTAACAGATACGCAGTATTTT
length: 17; D: TRBD2; J: TRBJ2-7; V: TRBV5-1; size: .; CDR3: CASSLTLAGDFAYEQYF; DNA: TGCGCCAGCAGCTTAACCCTAGCGGGAGACTTCGCCTACGAGCAGTACTTC
length: 18; D: TRBD2; J: TRBJ2-7; V: TRBV4-3; size: few; CDR3: CASSRAGPIAGGPYEQYF; DNA: TGCGCCAGCAGTCGCGCGGGACCAATAGCGGGGGGGCCCTACGAGCAGTACTTC
length: 15; D: .; J: TRBJ2-1; V: TRBV12-3/TRBV12-4; size: many; CDR3: CASSLSTGSYNEQFF; DNA: TGTGCCAGCAGTTTATCTACAGGCTCCTACAATGAGCAGTTCTTC
length: 18; D: TRBD2; J: TRBJ2-7; V: TRBV20-1; size: few; CDR3: CSARDSHGTSGSSYEQYF; DNA: TGCAGTGCTAGAGATTCACACGGGACTAGCGGGAGTTCCTACGAGCAGTACTTC
length: 14; D: .; J: TRBJ2-7; V: TRBV5-1; size: .; CDR3: CASGAVGRNYEQYF; DNA: TGCGCCAGCGGGGCTGTTGGACGGAACTACGAGCAGTACTTC
length: 18; D: TRBD1; J: TRBJ2-5; V: TRBV11-2; size: few; CDR3: CASSRYKRTGGRQETQYF; DNA: TGTGCCAGCAGCAGATATAAGCGGACAGGGGGCAGACAAGAGACCCAGTACTTC
length: 13; D: .; J: TRBJ2-4; V: TRBV14; size: few; CDR3: CASSQGERNIQYF; DNA: TGTGCCAGCAGCCAAGGGGAAAGAAACATTCAGTACTTC
length: 13; D: .; J: TRBJ1-4; V: TRBV5-1; size: .; CDR3: CASSGTTGEKLFF; DNA: TGCGCCAGCAGCGGGACAACGGGTGAAAAACTGTTTTTT
length: 15; D: .; J: TRBJ2-2; V: TRBV5-1; size: .; CDR3: CASSPGGTGSGELFF; DNA: TGCGCCAGCAGCCCCGGTGGGACTGGCTCCGGGGAGCTGTTTTTT
length: 14; D: .; J: TRBJ2-7; V: TRBV5-1; size: .; CDR3: CASRPVAGGYEQYF; DNA: TGCGCCAGCCGCCCCGTTGCCGGCGGCTACGAGCAGTACTTC
length: 15; D: .; J: TRBJ1-3; V: TRBV27; size: .; CDR3: CASSAGRGGRNTIYF; DNA: TGTGCCAGCAGCGCCGGAAGGGGCGGAAGAAACACCATATATTTT